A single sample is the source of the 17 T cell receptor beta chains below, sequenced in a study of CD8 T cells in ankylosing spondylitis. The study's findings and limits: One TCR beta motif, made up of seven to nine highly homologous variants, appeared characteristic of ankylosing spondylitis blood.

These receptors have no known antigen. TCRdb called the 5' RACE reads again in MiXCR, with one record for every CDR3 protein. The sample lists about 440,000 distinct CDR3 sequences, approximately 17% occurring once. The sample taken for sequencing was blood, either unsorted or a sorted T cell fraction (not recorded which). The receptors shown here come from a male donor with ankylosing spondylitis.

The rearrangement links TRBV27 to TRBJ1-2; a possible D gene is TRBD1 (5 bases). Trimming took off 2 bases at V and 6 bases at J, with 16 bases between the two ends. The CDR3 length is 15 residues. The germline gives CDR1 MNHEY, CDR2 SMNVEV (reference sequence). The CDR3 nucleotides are TGTGCCAGCAGTTTAAGGACGGGGGGTTTACATGGCTACACCTTC. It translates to CASSLRTGGLHGYTF.

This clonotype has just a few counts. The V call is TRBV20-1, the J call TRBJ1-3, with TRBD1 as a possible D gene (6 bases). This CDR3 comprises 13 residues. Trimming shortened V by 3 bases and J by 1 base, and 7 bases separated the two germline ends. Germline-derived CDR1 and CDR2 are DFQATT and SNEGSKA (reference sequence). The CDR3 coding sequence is TGCAGTGCTAGGGGGGCATCTGGAAACACCATATATTTT. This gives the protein CSARGASGNTIYF.

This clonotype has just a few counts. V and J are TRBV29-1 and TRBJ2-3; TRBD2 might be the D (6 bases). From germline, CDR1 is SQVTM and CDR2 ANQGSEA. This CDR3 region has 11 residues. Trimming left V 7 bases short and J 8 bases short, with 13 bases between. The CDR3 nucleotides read TGCAGCGCCGACGGGGGTGGTACGCAGTATTTT. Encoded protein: CSADGGGTQYF.

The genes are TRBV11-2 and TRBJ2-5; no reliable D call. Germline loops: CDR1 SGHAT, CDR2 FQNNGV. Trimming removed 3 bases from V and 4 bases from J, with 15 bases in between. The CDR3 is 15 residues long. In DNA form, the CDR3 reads TGTGCCAGCAGCTTGGGAACGACCGTGGCAGAGACCCAGTACTTC. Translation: CASSLGTTVAETQYF.

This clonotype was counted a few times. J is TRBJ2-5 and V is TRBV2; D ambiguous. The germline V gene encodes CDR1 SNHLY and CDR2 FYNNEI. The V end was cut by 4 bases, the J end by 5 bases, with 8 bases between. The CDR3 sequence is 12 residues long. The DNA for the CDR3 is TGTGCCAGCAGTGTGGGGTCGGAGACCCAGTACTTC. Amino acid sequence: CASSVGSETQYF. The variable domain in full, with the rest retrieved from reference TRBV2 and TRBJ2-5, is EPEVTQTPSHQVTQMGQEVILRCVPISNHLYFYWYRQILGQKVEFLVSFYNNEISEKSEIFDDQFSVERPDGSNFTLKIRSTKLEDSAMYFCASSVGSETQYFGPGTRLLVL.

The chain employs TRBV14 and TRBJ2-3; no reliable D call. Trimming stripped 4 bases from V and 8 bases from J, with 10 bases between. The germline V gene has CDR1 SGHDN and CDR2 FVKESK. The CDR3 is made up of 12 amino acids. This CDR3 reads CASSPWTGTQYF. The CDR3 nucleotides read TGTGCCAGCAGCCCTTGGACCGGTACGCAGTATTTT.

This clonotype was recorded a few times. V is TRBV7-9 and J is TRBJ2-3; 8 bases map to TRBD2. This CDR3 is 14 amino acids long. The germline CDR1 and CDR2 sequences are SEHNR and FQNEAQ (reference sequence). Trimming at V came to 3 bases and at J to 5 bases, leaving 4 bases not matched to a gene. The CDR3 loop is CASSFGGAIDTQYF. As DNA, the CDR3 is TGTGCCAGCAGCTTCGGGGGGGCCATAGATACGCAGTATTTT.

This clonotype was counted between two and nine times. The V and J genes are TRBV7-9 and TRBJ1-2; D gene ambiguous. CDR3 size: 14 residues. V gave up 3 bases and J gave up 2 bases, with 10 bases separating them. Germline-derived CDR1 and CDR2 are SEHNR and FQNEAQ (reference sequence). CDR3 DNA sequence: TGTGCCAGCAGCTTCCTCGCGGTAAACTATGGCTACACCTTC. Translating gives CASSFLAVNYGYTF.

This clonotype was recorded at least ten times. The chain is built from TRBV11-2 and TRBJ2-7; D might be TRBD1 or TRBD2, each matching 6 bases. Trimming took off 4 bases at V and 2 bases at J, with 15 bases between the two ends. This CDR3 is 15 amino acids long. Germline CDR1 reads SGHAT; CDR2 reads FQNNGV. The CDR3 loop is CASSSPGAQPYEQYF. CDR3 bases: TGTGCCAGCAGCTCACCGGGGGCACAACCCTACGAGCAGTACTTC.

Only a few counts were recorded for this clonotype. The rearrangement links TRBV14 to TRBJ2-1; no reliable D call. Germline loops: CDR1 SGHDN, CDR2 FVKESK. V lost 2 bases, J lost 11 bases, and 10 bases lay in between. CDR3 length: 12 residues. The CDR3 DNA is TGTGCCAGCAGCCAAACAGATCTTAAGCAGTTCTTC. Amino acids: CASSQTDLKQFF.

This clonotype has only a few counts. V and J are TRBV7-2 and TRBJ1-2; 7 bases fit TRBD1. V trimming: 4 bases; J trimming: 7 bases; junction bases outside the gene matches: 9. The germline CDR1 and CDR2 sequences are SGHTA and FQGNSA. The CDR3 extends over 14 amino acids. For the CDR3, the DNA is TGTGCCAGCAGCTCTAGACAGGGTTGGGTTGGCTACACCTTC. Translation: CASSSRQGWVGYTF.

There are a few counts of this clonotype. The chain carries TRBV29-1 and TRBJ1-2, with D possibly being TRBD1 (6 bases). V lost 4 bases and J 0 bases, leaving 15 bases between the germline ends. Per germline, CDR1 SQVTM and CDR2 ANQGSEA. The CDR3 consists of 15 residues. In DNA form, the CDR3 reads TGCAGCGTTGGCCAGCAGCCAGGGGCTAACTATGGCTACACCTTC. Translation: CSVGQQPGANYGYTF.

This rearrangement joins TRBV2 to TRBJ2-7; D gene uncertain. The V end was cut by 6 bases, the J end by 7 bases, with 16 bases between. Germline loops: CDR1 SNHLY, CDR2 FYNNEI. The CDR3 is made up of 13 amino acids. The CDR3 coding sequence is TGTGCCAGCAGAACCACCTTCCTGGGGGAGCAGTACTTC. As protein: CASRTTFLGEQYF.

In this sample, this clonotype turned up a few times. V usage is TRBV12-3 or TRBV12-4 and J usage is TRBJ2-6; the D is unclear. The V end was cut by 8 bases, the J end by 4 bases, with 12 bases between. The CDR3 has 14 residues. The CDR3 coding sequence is TGTGCCAGCTACTTATCGTCCGGGGCCAACGTCCTGACTTTC. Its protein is CASYLSSGANVLTF.

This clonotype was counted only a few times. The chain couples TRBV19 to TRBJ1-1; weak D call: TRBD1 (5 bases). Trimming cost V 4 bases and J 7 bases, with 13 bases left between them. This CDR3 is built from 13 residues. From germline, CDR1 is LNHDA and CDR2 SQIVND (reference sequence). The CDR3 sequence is CASSKTGQVEAFF. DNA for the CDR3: TGTGCCAGTAGTAAAACAGGTCAAGTTGAAGCTTTCTTT.

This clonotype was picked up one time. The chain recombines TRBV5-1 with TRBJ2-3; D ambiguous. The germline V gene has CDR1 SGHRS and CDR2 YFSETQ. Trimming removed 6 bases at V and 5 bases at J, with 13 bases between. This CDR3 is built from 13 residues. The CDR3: CASKYSLEDTQYF. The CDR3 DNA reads TGCGCCAGCAAGTACTCCCTGGAAGATACGCAGTATTTT.

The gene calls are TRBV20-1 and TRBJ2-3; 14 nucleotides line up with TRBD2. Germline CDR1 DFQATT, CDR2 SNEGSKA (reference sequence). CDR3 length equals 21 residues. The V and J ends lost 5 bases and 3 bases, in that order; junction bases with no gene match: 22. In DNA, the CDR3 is TGCAGTGCTGTGGTTGGGACAGGGTCGACTAGCGGGAGGGCGAGGACAGATACGCAGTATTTT. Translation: CSAVVGTGSTSGRARTDTQYF.